This TCR beta chain was documented in a study of cytomegalovirus exposure and HLA in healthy donors. The PCR had 60 Vbeta and 13 Jbeta primers. Data came from immunoSEQ multiplex PCR; TCRdb stores just in-frame clones and leaves some out. Among approximately 110,000 clones listed, under 85% were seen once. V was clipped by 6 bases and J by 0 bases, with 6 bases between them. Per the germline V gene, CDR1 is MNHEY and CDR2 is SVGAGI. This CDR3 has 13 amino acids. This rearrangement joins TRBV6-5 to TRBJ1-3; D not resolved. This sequence originates from a man aged 25 to 40 in good health and CMV-seronegative. Sequencing was performed on PBMCs. In nucleotides, the CDR3 is TGTGCCAGCAGAGAGAGCTCTGGAAACACCATATATTTT. It yields the protein CASRESSGNTIYF.